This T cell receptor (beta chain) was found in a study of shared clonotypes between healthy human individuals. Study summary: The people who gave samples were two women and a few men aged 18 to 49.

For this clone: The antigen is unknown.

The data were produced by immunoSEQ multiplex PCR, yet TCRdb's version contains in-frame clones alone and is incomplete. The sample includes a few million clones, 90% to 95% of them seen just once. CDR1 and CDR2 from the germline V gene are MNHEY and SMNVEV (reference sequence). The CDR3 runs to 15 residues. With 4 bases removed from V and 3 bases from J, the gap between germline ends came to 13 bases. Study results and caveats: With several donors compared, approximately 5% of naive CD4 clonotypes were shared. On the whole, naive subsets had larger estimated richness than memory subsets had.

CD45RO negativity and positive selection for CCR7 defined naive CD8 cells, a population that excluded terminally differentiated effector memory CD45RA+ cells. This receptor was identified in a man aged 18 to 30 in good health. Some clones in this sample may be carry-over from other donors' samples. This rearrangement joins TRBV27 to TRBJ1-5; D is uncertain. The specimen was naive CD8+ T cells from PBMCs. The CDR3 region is CASSSFRHSNQPQHF. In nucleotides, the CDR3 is TGTGCCAGCAGTTCGTTTCGACATTCCAATCAGCCCCAGCATTTT.